This T cell receptor (beta chain) emerged from a study of human T cells and chemical hapten exposure. Background on the study: Alopecia areata, totalis and universalis patients, mostly female, were included. There were per-sample TCR yield variations, arising mainly from small pooled library volume differences.

Stated time point: patch test 3, about 24 weeks after DPC sensitization. Treatment: therapeutic diphenylcyclopropenone sensitization with weekly scalp DPC. The library gave individual cDNA molecules unique molecular identifiers. TCRdb recomputed calls from the RACE reads with MiXCR, one row per CDR3 protein. The sample includes under 200,000 distinct CDR3 sequences, 25% to 30% of them seen just once. The receptor was isolated from a woman aged 18-29 years with alopecia areata. Some clones in this sample may be carry-over from other donors' samples. The sample in question was whole blood, obtained in connection with sensitization to the hapten diphenylcyclopropenone (DPC).

The CDR3 DNA sequence: TGTGCCAGCAGCTTAGTGGATGAGCAGTTCTTC. Its translation is CASSLVDEQFF. The rearrangement joins TRBV7-9 to TRBJ2-1; D gene ambiguous. V was shortened by 1 base and J by 8 bases, with 3 bases between the two germline ends. The CDR3 totals 11 residues. Germline CDR1 is SEHNR and CDR2 is FQNEAQ (reference sequence).